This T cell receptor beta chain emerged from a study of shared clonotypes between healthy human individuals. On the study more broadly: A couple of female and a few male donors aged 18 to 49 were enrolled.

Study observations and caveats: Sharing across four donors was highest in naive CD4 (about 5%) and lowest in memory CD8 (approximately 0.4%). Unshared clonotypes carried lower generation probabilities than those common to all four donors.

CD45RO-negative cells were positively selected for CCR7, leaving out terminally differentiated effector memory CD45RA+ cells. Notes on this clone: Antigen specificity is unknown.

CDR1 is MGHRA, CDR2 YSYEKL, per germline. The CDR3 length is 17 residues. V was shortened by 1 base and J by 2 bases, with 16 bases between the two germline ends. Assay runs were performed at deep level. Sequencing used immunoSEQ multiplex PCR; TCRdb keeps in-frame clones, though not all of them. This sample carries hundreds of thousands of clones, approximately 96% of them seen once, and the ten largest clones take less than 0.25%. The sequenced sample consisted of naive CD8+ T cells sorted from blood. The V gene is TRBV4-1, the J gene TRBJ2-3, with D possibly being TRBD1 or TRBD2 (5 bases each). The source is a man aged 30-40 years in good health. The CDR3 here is CASSQVVGRVYTDTQYF. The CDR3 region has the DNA TGCGCCAGCAGCCAAGTTGTGGGGCGGGTCTACACAGATACGCAGTATTTT.